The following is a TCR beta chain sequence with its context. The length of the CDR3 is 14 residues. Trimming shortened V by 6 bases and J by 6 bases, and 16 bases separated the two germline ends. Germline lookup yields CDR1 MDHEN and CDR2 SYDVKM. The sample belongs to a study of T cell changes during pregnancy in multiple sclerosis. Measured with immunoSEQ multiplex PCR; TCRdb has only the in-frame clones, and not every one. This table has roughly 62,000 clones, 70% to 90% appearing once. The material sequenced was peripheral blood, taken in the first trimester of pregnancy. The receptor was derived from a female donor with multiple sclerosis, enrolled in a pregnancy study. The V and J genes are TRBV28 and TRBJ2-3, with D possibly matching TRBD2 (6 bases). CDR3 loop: CASSPVGGTDTQYF. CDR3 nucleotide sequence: TGTGCCAGCAGCCCTGTTGGAGGGACGGATACGCAGTATTTT.